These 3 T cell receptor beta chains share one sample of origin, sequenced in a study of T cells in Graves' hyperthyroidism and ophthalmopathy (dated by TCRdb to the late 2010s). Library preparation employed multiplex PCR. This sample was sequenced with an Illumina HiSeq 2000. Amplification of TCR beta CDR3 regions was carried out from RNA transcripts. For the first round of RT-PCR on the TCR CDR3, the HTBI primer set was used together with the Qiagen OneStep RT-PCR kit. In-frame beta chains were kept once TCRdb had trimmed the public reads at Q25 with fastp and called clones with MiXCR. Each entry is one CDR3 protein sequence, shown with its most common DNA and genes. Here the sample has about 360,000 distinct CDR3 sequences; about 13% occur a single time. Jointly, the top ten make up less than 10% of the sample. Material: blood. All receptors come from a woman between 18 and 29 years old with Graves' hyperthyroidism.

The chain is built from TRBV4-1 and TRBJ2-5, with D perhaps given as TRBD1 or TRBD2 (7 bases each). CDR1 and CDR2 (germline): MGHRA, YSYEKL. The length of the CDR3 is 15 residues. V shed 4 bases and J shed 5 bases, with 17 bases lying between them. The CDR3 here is CASSRRQGGWETQYF. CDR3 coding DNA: TGCGCCAGCAGCCGTCGACAGGGAGGGTGGGAGACCCAGTACTTC.

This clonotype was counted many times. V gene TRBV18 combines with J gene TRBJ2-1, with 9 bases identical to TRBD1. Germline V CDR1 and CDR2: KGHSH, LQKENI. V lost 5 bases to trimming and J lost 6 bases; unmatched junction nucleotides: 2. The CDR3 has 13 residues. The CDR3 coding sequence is TGTGCCAGCTCAGGACAGGGGTTCAATGAGCAGTTCTTC. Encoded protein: CASSGQGFNEQFF. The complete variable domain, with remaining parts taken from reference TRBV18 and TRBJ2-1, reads NAGVMQNPRHLVRRRGQEARLRCSPMKGHSHVYWYRQLPEEGLKFMVYLQKENIIDESGMPKERFSAEFPKEGPSILRIQQVVRGDSAAYFCASSGQGFNEQFFGPGTRLTVL.

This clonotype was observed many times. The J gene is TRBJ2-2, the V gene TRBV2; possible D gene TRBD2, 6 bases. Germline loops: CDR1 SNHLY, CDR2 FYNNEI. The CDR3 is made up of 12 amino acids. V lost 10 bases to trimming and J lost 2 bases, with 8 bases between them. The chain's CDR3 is CANGGNTGELFF. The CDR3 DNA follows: TGTGCCAACGGGGGAAACACCGGGGAGCTGTTTTTT. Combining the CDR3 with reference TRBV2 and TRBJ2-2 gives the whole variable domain EPEVTQTPSHQVTQMGQEVILRCVPISNHLYFYWYRQILGQKVEFLVSFYNNEISEKSEIFDDQFSVERPDGSNFTLKIRSTKLEDSAMYFCANGGNTGELFFGEGSRLTVL.